This T cell receptor (beta chain) comes out of a study of blood T cell repertoires in COVID-19 (dated by TCRdb to the early 2020s). For context, the study as a whole: Collaborator samples came from the United States, Italy and Spain and covered acute and convalescent phases of COVID-19. The material from the prospective study consisted of cDNA or gDNA derived from T cells, B-cell-depleted T cells, or PBMCs. Subjects who had been exposed to COVID-19, were actively infected with it, or had recovered from it provided the deeply sampled blood TCRbeta repertoires that made up the dataset. A freely available public database, intended as a resource for researchers studying the immune response to SARS-CoV-2, is where the repertoires were released. Samples came from the ongoing ImmuneRACE study (first 160 participants) plus 1,254 subjects from 6 global collaborators. A de-identified subject ID, COVID-19 status, age in years and sex were almost always included in the sample metadata. Where available, HLA class I and class II types were obtained from metadata supplied by the sample provider rather than from assay-based typing. Overall study results and their limits: How much clinical and demographic metadata was included differed by source and by participant, and the metadata was provided uncurated.

Comment on this clone: This receptor's antigen is unknown. Base qualities are missing; no much larger clone stands one base away.

TCRbeta CDR3 regions were amplified from genomic DNA by means of the immunoSEQ Assay, a bias-controlled multiplex PCR. The paper's data handling went like this. The number of nucleated cells in each sample was estimated from the amplification of reference gene primers within the assay. To quantify the absolute abundance of each unique TCRbeta CDR3 rearrangement, sequence reads were collapsed and filtered. For each sample, productive Simpson clonality was calculated as the square root of Simpson's diversity index over productive rearrangements. TCRdb provides this immuneACCESS table in a form limited to in-frame rearrangements. Some clones are lacking; in checked studies, under half of them reflect an unresolved V gene, and why the rest are absent is not known. The DNA was the basis for D and trimming; V, J and clone size are from that table. The table for this sample lists fewer than 40,000 clones; roughly 80% of them were counted only once. The biggest ten clones account for around 14% of the sample.

V gives up 6 bases and J gives up 6 bases, and the segment between their germline ends measures 15 bases. CDR1 and CDR2, per the germline V gene (reference sequence), are LGHDT and YNNKEL. From its cysteine to its phenylalanine, the CDR3 spans 15 amino acids. Only the CDR3 region is kept as DNA, spanning 45 bases read in frame from base 1. Whole blood was collected in K2EDTA tubes by collaborating institutions according to the institutions' own protocols. For TCRbeta analysis, collaborators shipped samples as frozen whole blood, isolated PBMCs, or DNA extracted from either of those sample types. Sequencing was carried out using peripheral blood. The receptor comes from a human donor in a cohort sampled during active COVID-19. The sequence is built from TRBV3-1 (or the pseudogene TRBV3-2) and TRBJ1-6, and possibly TRBD1, on 6 matching bases. The CDR3 region reads CASRPSDRPNSPLHF. The base sequence is TGTGCCAGCAGACCGTCGGACAGACCTAATTCACCCCTCCACTTT.